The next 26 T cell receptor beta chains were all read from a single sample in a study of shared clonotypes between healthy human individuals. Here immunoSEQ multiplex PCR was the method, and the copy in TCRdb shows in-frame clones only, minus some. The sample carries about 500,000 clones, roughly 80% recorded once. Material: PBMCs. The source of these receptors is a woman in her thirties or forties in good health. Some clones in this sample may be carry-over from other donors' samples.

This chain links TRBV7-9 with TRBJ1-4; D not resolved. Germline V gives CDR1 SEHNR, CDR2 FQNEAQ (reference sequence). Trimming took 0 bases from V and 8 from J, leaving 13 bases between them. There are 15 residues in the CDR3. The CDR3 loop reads CASSLAGGIGEKLFF. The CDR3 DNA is TGTGCCAGCAGCTTAGCGGGAGGGATTGGAGAAAAACTGTTTTTT.

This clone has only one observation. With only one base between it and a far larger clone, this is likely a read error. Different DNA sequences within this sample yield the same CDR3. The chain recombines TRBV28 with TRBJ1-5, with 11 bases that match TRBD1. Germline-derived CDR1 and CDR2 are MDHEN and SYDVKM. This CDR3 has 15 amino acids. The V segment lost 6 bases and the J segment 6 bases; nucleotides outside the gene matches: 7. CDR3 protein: CASSSRTGGIQPQHF. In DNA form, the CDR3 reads TGTGCCAGCAGCTCTCGGACAGGGGGCATTCAGCCCCAGCATTTT. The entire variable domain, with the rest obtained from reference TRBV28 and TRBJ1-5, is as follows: DVKVTQSSRYLVKRTGEKVFLECVQDMDHENMFWYRQDPGLGLRLIYFSYDVKMKEKGDIPEGYSVSREKKERFSLILESASTNQTSMYLCASSSRTGGIQPQHFGDGTRLSIL.

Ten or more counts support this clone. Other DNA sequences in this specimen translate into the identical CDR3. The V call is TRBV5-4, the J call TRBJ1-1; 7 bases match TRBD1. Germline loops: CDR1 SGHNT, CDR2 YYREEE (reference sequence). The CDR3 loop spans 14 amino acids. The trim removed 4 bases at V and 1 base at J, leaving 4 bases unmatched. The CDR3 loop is CASSIDRANTEAFF. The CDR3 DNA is TGTGCCAGCAGCATAGACAGGGCGAACACTGAAGCTTTCTTT.

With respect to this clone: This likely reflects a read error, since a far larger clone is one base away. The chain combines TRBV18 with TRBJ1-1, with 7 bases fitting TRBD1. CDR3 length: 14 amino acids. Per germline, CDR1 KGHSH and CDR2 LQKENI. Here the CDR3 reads CASSPQGASTKAFF. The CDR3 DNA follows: TGTGCCAGCTCACCACAGGGGGCAAGCACTAAAGCTTTCTTT. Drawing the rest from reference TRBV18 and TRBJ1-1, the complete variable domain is NAGVMQNPRHLVRRRGQEARLRCSPMKGHSHVYWYRQLPEEGLKFMVYLQKENIIDESGMPKERFSAEFPKEGPSILRIQQVVRGDSAAYFCASSPQGASTKAFFGQGTRLTVV.

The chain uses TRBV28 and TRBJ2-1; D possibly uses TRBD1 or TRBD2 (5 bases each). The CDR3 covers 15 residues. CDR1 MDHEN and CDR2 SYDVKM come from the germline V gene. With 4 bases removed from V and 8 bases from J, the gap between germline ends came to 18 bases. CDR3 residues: CASSSRDGVRDEQFF. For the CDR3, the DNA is TGTGCCAGCAGTTCCCGGGACGGCGTAAGGGATGAGCAGTTCTTC.

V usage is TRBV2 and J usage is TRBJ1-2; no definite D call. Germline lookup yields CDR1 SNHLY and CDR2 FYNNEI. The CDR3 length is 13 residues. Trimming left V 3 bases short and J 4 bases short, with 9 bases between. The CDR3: CASSETQIYGYTF. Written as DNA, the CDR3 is TGTGCCAGCAGTGAGACCCAGATCTATGGCTACACCTTC. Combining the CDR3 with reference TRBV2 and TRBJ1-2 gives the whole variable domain EPEVTQTPSHQVTQMGQEVILRCVPISNHLYFYWYRQILGQKVEFLVSFYNNEISEKSEIFDDQFSVERPDGSNFTLKIRSTKLEDSAMYFCASSETQIYGYTFGSGTRLTVV.

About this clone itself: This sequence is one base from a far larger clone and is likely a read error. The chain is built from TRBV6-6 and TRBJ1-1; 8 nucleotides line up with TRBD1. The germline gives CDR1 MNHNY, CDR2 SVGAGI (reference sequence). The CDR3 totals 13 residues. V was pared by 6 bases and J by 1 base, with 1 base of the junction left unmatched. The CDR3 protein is CASRGTGNTEAFF. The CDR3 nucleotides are TGTGCCAGCAGGGGGACAGGGAACACTGAAGCTTTCTTT.

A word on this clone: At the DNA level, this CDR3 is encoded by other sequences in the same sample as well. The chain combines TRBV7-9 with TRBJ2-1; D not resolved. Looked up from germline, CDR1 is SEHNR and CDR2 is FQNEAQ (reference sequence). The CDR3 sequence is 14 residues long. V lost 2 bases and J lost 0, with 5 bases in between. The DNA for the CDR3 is TGTGCCAGCAGCTTAAGTGGCTCCTACAATGAGCAGTTCTTC. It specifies CASSLSGSYNEQFF.

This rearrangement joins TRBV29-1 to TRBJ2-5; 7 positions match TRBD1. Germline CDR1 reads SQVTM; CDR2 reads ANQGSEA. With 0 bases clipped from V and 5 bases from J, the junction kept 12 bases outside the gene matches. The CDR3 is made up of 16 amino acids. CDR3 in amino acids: CSVEDAGTALRETQYF. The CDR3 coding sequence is TGCAGCGTTGAAGATGCTGGGACAGCCCTCCGGGAGACCCAGTACTTC.

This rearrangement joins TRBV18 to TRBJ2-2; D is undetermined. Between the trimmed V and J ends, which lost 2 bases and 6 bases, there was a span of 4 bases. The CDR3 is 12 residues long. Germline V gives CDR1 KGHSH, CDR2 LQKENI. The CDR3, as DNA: TGTGCCAGCTCACCAGACGCCGGGGAGCTGTTTTTT. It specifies CASSPDAGELFF.

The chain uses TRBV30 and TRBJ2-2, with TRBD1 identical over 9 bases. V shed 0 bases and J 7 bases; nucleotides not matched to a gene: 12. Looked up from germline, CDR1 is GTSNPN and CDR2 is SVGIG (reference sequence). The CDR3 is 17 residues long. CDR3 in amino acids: CAWSVYPGTGLGGELFF. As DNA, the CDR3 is TGTGCCTGGAGTGTTTATCCCGGGACAGGGTTGGGCGGGGAGCTGTTTTTT.

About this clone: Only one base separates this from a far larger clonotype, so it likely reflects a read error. CDR3 amino acids: CSDARGTEAFF. The CDR3 nucleotides read TGCAGCGATGCCCGAGGCACTGAAGCTTTCTTT. The genes are TRBV29-1 and TRBJ1-1; D is unresolved. This CDR3 has 11 amino acids. Germline loops: CDR1 SQVTM, CDR2 ANQGSEA. V was cut by 7 bases and J by 4 bases, with 10 bases left in between.

Here the CDR3 DNA reads TGTGCCAGCAGGGTACAGACAACTAATGAAAAACTGTTTTTT. Its translation: CASRVQTTNEKLFF. This chain uses TRBV2 with TRBJ1-4; no clear D gene. Germline V CDR1 and CDR2: SNHLY, FYNNEI. Trimming pared 6 bases from V and 0 bases from J, leaving 8 bases between. The CDR3 has 14 amino acids.

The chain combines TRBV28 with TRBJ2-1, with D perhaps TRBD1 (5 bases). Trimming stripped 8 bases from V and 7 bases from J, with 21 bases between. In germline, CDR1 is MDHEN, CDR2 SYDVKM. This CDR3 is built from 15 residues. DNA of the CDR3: TGTGCCAGCCCCCCGCCCGGCAGGGTGAAAAATGAGCAGTTCTTC. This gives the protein CASPPPGRVKNEQFF. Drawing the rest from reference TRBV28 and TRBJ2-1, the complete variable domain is DVKVTQSSRYLVKRTGEKVFLECVQDMDHENMFWYRQDPGLGLRLIYFSYDVKMKEKGDIPEGYSVSREKKERFSLILESASTNQTSMYLCASPPPGRVKNEQFFGPGTRLTVL.

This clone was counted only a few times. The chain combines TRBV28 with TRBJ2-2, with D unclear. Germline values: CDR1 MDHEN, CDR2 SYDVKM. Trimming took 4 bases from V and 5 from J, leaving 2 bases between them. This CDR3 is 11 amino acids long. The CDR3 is CASSSTGELFF. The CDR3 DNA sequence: TGTGCCAGCAGTTCTACCGGGGAGCTGTTTTTT.

DNA for the CDR3: TGTGCCAGCACCCGGTTTGGACAGGACTACGAGCAGTACTTC. Amino acid sequence: CASTRFGQDYEQYF. J is TRBJ2-7 and V is TRBV27; 7 nucleotides agree with TRBD1. Losses at the gene ends were 7 bases for V and 3 bases for J; bases not matched to a gene: 9. The CDR3 sequence is 14 residues long. CDR1 is MNHEY, CDR2 SMNVEV, per germline (reference sequence).

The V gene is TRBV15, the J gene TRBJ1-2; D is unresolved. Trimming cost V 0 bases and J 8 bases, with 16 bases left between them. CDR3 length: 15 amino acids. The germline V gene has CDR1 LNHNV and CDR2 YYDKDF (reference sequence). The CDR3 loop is CATSRDLSVRGGYTF. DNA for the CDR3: TGTGCCACCAGCAGAGATCTCTCGGTCAGAGGCGGCTACACCTTC.

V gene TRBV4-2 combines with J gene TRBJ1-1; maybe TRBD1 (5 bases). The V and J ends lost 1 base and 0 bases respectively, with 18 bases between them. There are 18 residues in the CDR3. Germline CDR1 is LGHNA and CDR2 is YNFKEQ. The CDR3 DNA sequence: TGTGCCAGCAGCCAAGTCCAACCGGGGGATTCCATGAACACTGAAGCTTTCTTT. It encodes CASSQVQPGDSMNTEAFF.

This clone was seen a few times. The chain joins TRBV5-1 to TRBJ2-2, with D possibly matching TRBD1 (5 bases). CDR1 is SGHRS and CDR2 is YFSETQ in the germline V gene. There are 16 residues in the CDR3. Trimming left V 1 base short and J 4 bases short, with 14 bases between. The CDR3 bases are TGCGCCAGCAGCTTGAATGGGGCACCATTCACCGGGGAGCTGTTTTTT. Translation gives CASSLNGAPFTGELFF.

In nucleotides, the CDR3 is TGTGCCAGCTCACCACGTAACCGGGACCGAGGAAGCAATTCCTACGAGCAGTACTTC. Protein: CASSPRNRDRGSNSYEQYF. This rearrangement joins TRBV18 to TRBJ2-7, with D perhaps TRBD1 or TRBD2 (5 bases each). CDR1 KGHSH and CDR2 LQKENI come from the germline V gene. The CDR3 has 19 amino acids. V was pared by 1 base and J by 1 base, with 23 bases between.

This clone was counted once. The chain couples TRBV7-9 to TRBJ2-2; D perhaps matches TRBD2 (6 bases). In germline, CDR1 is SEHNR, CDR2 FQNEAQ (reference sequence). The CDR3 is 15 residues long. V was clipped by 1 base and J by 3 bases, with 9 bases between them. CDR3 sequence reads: CASSLGLDYTGELFF. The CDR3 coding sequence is TGTGCCAGCAGCTTAGGACTAGATTACACCGGGGAGCTGTTTTTT.

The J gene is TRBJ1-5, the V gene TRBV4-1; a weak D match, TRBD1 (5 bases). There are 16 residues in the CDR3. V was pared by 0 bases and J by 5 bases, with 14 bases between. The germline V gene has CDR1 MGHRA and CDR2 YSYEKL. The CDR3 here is CASSQEEQVSYQPQHF. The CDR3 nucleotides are TGCGCCAGCAGCCAAGAAGAACAGGTTTCCTATCAGCCCCAGCATTTT.

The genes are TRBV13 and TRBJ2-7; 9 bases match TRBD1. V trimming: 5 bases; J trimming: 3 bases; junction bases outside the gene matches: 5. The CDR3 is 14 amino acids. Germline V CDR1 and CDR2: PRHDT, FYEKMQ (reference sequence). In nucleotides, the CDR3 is TGTGCCAGCAGCCCCGCGGGACAGGGCTACGAGCAGTACTTC. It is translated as CASSPAGQGYEQYF.

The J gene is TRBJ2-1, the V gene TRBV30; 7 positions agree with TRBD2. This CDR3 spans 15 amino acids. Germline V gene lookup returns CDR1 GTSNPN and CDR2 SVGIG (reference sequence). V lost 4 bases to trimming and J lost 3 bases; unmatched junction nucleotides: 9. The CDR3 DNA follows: TGTGCCTGGACTTTAGGCGGGAGAGACTACAATGAGCAGTTCTTC. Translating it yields CAWTLGGRDYNEQFF.

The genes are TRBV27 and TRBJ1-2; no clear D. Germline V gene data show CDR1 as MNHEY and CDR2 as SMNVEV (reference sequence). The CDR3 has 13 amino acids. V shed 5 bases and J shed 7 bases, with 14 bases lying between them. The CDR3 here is CASSPTHAIGYTF. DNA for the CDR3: TGTGCCAGCAGTCCCACCCACGCGATTGGCTACACCTTC.

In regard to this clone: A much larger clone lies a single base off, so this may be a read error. CDR3 DNA: TGCGCCAGCAGCTTTGGGACAGGGGTTAAGAACACTGAAGCTTTCTTT. Translation gives CASSFGTGVKNTEAFF. This chain links TRBV5-1 with TRBJ1-1; 10 nucleotides match TRBD1. CDR3 size: 16 residues. Trimming removed 2 bases from V and 1 base from J; junction bases left unmatched: 5. Germline V gene sequence: CDR1 SGHRS, CDR2 YFSETQ.